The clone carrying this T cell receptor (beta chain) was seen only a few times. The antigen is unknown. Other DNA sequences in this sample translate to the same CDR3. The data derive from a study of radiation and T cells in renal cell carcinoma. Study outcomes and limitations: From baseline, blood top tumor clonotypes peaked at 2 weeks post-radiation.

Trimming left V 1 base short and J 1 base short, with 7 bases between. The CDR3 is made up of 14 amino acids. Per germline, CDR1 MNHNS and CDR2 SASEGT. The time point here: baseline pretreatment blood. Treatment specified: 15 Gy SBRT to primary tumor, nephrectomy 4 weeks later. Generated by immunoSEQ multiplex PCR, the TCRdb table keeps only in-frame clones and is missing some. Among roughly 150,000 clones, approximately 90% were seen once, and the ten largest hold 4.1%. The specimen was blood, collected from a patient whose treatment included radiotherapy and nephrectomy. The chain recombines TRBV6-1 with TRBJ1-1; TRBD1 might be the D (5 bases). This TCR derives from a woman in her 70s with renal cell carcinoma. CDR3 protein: CASSEGRGNTEAFF. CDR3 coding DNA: TGTGCCAGCAGTGAAGGAAGGGGGAACACTGAAGCTTTCTTT.